These 25 T cell receptor beta chains share one sample of origin, sequenced in a study of T cell responses to AZD1222 COVID-19 vaccine. Produced via immunoSEQ multiplex PCR; TCRdb's table is partial and in-frame only. Found here are fewer than 200,000 clones, approximately 90% of them singletons; the top ten hold less than 2.5%. The starting material was peripheral blood, obtained on day 0 of AZD1222 vaccination. The source of these receptors is an adult in good health.

The chain joins TRBV28 to TRBJ1-2; D is ambiguous. Germline V gene sequence: CDR1 MDHEN, CDR2 SYDVKM. With 7 bases removed from V and 7 bases from J, the gap between germline ends came to 13 bases. The CDR3 is 12 amino acids. CDR3 amino acids: CASKEGRSGYTF. The DNA of the CDR3 is TGTGCCAGCAAGGAAGGTCGGTCTGGCTACACCTTC.

V usage is TRBV29-1 and J usage is TRBJ2-7, with D possibly TRBD2 on 5 matching bases. The CDR3 covers 13 residues. Per germline, CDR1 SQVTM and CDR2 ANQGSEA. The ends were cut back, 5 bases at V and 3 bases at J, with 14 bases in the middle. This chain's CDR3 is CSVMTGSLYEQYF. DNA for the CDR3: TGCAGCGTTATGACGGGATCTCTCTACGAGCAGTACTTC.

The rearrangement uses TRBV7-2 and TRBJ2-7, with 8 positions matching TRBD2. CDR3 length: 15 residues. Unmatched junction bases numbered 8, after V lost 5 bases and J lost 2 bases. Germline-derived CDR1 and CDR2 are SGHTA and FQGNSA. The CDR3 protein is CASSVSGRGTYEQYF. The DNA for the CDR3 is TGTGCCAGCAGCGTCAGCGGGAGAGGGACCTACGAGCAGTACTTC.

V and J are TRBV7-2 and TRBJ2-1; no reliable D call. Trimming left V 1 base short and J 0 bases short, with 7 bases between. The CDR3 totals 15 residues. Germline V CDR1 and CDR2: SGHTA, FQGNSA. DNA of the CDR3: TGTGCCAGCAGCTTAGATTGGAGCTCCTACAATGAGCAGTTCTTC. It is translated as CASSLDWSSYNEQFF.

This chain joins TRBV28 and TRBJ1-1; D gene ambiguous. Trimming cost V 6 bases and J 6 bases, with 17 bases left between them. The germline V gene has CDR1 MDHEN and CDR2 SYDVKM. There are 14 residues in the CDR3. For the CDR3, the DNA is TGTGCCAGCAGCCTGGACCTCTCCGGCCCTGAAGCTTTCTTT. This sequence encodes CASSLDLSGPEAFF.

The CDR3 DNA reads as TGTGCCAGCAGCGAGCGGGGGGACTACTACGAGCAGTACTTC. As protein: CASSERGDYYEQYF. The gene calls are TRBV9 and TRBJ2-7; 9 nucleotides agree with TRBD2. CDR1 and CDR2 from the germline V gene are SGDLS and YYNGEE. The CDR3 spans 14 residues. Losses at the gene ends were 3 bases for V and 3 bases for J; bases not matched to a gene: 4.

This chain joins TRBV7-9 and TRBJ2-1, with a possible D match to TRBD1 (5 bases). Trimming took off 5 bases at V and 10 bases at J, with 12 bases between the two ends. The CDR3 length is 12 residues. CDR1 is SEHNR, CDR2 FQNEAQ, per germline (reference sequence). The CDR3 protein is CASSKQGNEQFF. CDR3 DNA: TGTGCCAGCAGCAAGCAGGGTAACGAGCAGTTCTTC.

This clone was recorded once. The gene calls are TRBV4-3 and TRBJ1-6; 7 bases fit TRBD1. Germline CDR1 is LGHNA and CDR2 is YSLEER. Trimming took 0 bases from V and 10 from J; bases not matched to a gene: 9. The CDR3 runs 16 residues. CDR3 coding DNA: TGCGCCAGCAGCCAAGATACCGACAGGGCTAGCTCACCCCTCCACTTT. Residues: CASSQDTDRASSPLHF.

As DNA, the CDR3 is TGTGCCAGCAGTGAACCGGGACAGGGGGGAGGAGATGAGCAGTTCTTC. Protein sequence: CASSEPGQGGGDEQFF. The chain uses TRBV6-1 and TRBJ2-1, with 11 bases lining up with TRBD1. The CDR3 is 16 residues long. V gave up 2 bases and J gave up 8 bases; unmatched junction bases: 8. In germline, CDR1 is MNHNS, CDR2 SASEGT.

V usage is TRBV6-1 and J usage is TRBJ2-2; TRBD1 or TRBD2 may be the D gene (5 bases each). Looked up from germline, CDR1 is MNHNS and CDR2 is SASEGT. The length of the CDR3 is 13 residues. The ends were cut back, 0 bases at V and 13 bases at J, with 12 bases in the middle. DNA of the CDR3: TGTGCCAGCAGTGAAGCATGGGACCTCGGGCTGTTTTTT. Protein: CASSEAWDLGLFF.

The V gene is TRBV19, the J gene TRBJ1-3; D not resolved. Germline loops: CDR1 LNHDA, CDR2 SQIVND (reference sequence). V was trimmed by 7 bases and J by 0 bases, leaving 7 bases between them. This CDR3 contains 13 residues. CDR3 sequence: CASMRSSGNTIYF. The CDR3 DNA reads TGTGCCAGTATGAGGAGCTCTGGAAACACCATATATTTT.

V gene TRBV4-1 combines with J gene TRBJ1-2, with 8 bases aligning to TRBD1. The germline V gene has CDR1 MGHRA and CDR2 YSYEKL. The V segment lost 1 base and the J segment 1 base; nucleotides outside the gene matches: 11. This CDR3 has 18 residues. The CDR3 sequence: CASSQVGRGPLGNYGYTF. The CDR3 DNA sequence: TGCGCCAGCAGCCAAGTGGGCAGGGGGCCTTTAGGTAACTATGGCTACACCTTC.

V usage is TRBV30 and J usage is TRBJ1-2; 11 nucleotides match TRBD1. J gave up 7 bases and V 5 bases, and 6 bases lay outside the gene matches. CDR1 is GTSNPN and CDR2 is SVGIG in the germline V gene (reference sequence). The CDR3 spans 13 residues. CDR3 nucleotide sequence: TGTGCCTGGGGACAGGGGGCGCGGTCTGGCTACACCTTC. It codes for CAWGQGARSGYTF.

The gene calls are TRBV25-1 and TRBJ2-5; 12 bases agree with TRBD1. CDR3 length equals 15 residues. Germline-derived CDR1 and CDR2 are MGHDK and SYGVNS. The V segment lost 2 bases and the J segment 6 bases; nucleotides outside the gene matches: 4. The CDR3 loop is CASSEAGTGGKTQYF. The CDR3 nucleotides read TGTGCCAGCAGTGAAGCCGGGACAGGGGGCAAGACCCAGTACTTC.

The V gene is TRBV6-5, the J gene TRBJ1-5; maybe TRBD1 (6 bases). Germline V lookup: CDR1 MNHEY, CDR2 SVGAGI. Trimming cost V 7 bases and J 11 bases, with 18 bases left between them. CDR3 length: 13 amino acids. CDR3 amino acids: CASINSGARAQHF. The CDR3 nucleotides are TGTGCCAGCATAAACTCAGGGGCGAGGGCCCAGCATTTT.

This clone was detected once. This chain joins TRBV21-1 and TRBJ1-1; the table names TRBD1, a call not compared with the DNA. TRBV21-1 is marked as a pseudogene. This CDR3 has 13 residues. The CDR3 loop reads CASSTQGNTEAFF. The CDR3 bases are TGTGCCAGCAGCACCCAGGGGAACACTGAAGCTTTCTTT.

The chain uses TRBV27 and TRBJ1-1; maybe TRBD1 (5 bases). The CDR3 length is 12 residues. V dropped 3 bases and J dropped 7 bases, with 9 bases sitting between them. Germline assignment: CDR1 MNHEY and CDR2 SMNVEV (reference sequence). The CDR3 nucleotides read TGTGCCAGCAGTTTTTTGGGGGGTGAAGCTTTCTTT. Translating gives CASSFLGGEAFF.

The chain combines TRBV2 with TRBJ1-6; TRBD1 agrees at 7 bases. The CDR3 length is 16 residues. V gave up 8 bases and J gave up 3 bases; unmatched junction bases: 10. The germline V gene encodes CDR1 SNHLY and CDR2 FYNNEI. CDR3 region: CASSEGQTFYNSPLHF. The DNA for the CDR3 is TGTGCCAGCTCCGAGGGACAGACATTCTATAATTCACCCCTCCACTTT. The whole variable domain, remainder taken from reference TRBV2 and TRBJ1-6, is EPEVTQTPSHQVTQMGQEVILRCVPISNHLYFYWYRQILGQKVEFLVSFYNNEISEKSEIFDDQFSVERPDGSNFTLKIRSTKLEDSAMYFCASSEGQTFYNSPLHFGNGTRLTVT.

V gene TRBV7-9 combines with J gene TRBJ2-7, with TRBD1 matching 12 bases. Germline CDR1 is SEHNR and CDR2 is FQNEAQ (reference sequence). Trimming removed 5 bases from V and 0 bases from J; junction bases left unmatched: 11. This CDR3 is 18 amino acids long. CDR3 amino acids: CASSPRWRDRGLSYEQYF. In DNA, the CDR3 is TGTGCCAGCAGCCCACGATGGAGGGACAGGGGGCTCTCCTACGAGCAGTACTTC.

V is TRBV27 and J is TRBJ1-1, with a tentative D call TRBD1 (5 bases). The V end lost 1 base, the J end lost 3 bases, and 9 bases lay between the germline ends. Germline V gene sequence: CDR1 MNHEY, CDR2 SMNVEV (reference sequence). The CDR3 covers 14 residues. CDR3 DNA sequence: TGTGCCAGCAGTTTATTTCCGGGGGACACTGAAGCTTTCTTT. Amino acid sequence: CASSLFPGDTEAFF.

The rearrangement uses TRBV18 and TRBJ2-6; no definite D call. This CDR3 has 15 residues. V was pared by 3 bases and J by 7 bases, with 13 bases between. From germline, CDR1 is KGHSH and CDR2 LQKENI. CDR3: CASSPPPNGANVLTF. CDR3 DNA: TGTGCCAGCTCACCCCCCCCAAATGGAGCCAACGTCCTGACTTTC. Drawing the rest from reference TRBV18 and TRBJ2-6, the complete variable domain is NAGVMQNPRHLVRRRGQEARLRCSPMKGHSHVYWYRQLPEEGLKFMVYLQKENIIDESGMPKERFSAEFPKEGPSILRIQQVVRGDSAAYFCASSPPPNGANVLTFGAGSRLTVL.

The chain has TRBV11-2 and TRBJ2-1; 7 nucleotides line up with TRBD2. CDR3 size: 16 residues. CDR1 SGHAT and CDR2 FQNNGV come from the germline V gene. V dropped 0 bases and J dropped 1; count of bases not matched to a gene: 3. CDR3 in amino acids: CASSLELAVSYNEQFF. The CDR3 DNA is TGTGCCAGCAGCTTAGAGCTAGCGGTTTCCTACAATGAGCAGTTCTTC.

J is TRBJ1-6 and V is TRBV6-5; D unresolved. The CDR3 is 14 amino acids. In germline, CDR1 is MNHEY, CDR2 SVGAGI. V dropped 5 bases and J dropped 10 bases, with 15 bases sitting between them. CDR3: CASSPLGETSPLHF. CDR3 DNA: TGTGCCAGCAGTCCTCTCGGGGAGACATCACCCCTCCACTTT.

The chain links TRBV2 to TRBJ1-5; a weak D match, TRBD1 (5 bases). This CDR3 spans 15 amino acids. V was pared by 6 bases and J by 6 bases, with 18 bases between. Germline CDR1 is SNHLY and CDR2 is FYNNEI. The chain's CDR3 is CASSVYRDVSQPQHF. CDR3 DNA sequence: TGTGCCAGCAGCGTGTACCGGGACGTCAGTCAGCCCCAGCATTTT.

This clone appeared once. Written as DNA, the CDR3 is TGTGCCAGCAGCGAAGGAGGTCAGCCCCAGCATTTT. Residues: CASSEGGQPQHF. The genes are TRBV25-1 and TRBJ1-5; D unclear. Trimming shortened V by 6 bases and J by 6 bases, and 9 bases separated the two germline ends. Germline V gives CDR1 MGHDK, CDR2 SYGVNS. The CDR3 length is 12 residues.